This is a list of T cell receptor beta chains from one sample in a study of T-cell reconstitution after alpha-beta-depleted transplantation in children. MiXCR was run by TCRdb on the PCR reads, yielding one entry per CDR3 protein. The sample shows fewer than 200,000 distinct CDR3 sequences, about 6.4% of them seen only once. This specimen was PBMCs from the stem cell graft donor, taken from the stem cell graft. The source is a human donor who donated a stem cell graft to a child with Wiskott-Aldrich syndrome. Each CDR3 is given with its conserved first and last residue. Each record gives: clone size, D gene, J gene, V gene, CDR3 protein, CDR3 DNA. A D gene is named only where the DNA matches it firmly. Expanded clones are given a class, and other clones once, few, many or no size at all.

>many|TRBD2|TRBJ2-5|TRBV7-9
CASSLGLGRGEEETQYF
TGTGCCAGCAGCTTAGGTCTCGGTCGGGGGGAAGAAGAGACCCAGTACTTC
>-|TRBD2|TRBJ2-1|TRBV20-1
CSARRTGTSYNEQFF
TGCAGTGCTAGACGCACCGGGACTAGCTACAATGAGCAGTTCTTC
>few|-|TRBJ2-1|TRBV4-2
CASSQVGVLRTEQFF
TGTGCCAGCAGCCAAGTTGGAGTCTTGCGTACTGAGCAGTTCTTC
>many|TRBD1|TRBJ2-1|TRBV10-2
CASRTDRVPYNEQFF
TGCGCCAGCAGGACGGACAGGGTCCCCTACAATGAGCAGTTCTTC
>many|-|TRBJ2-7|TRBV11-2
CASSLVRAPSAEQYF
TGTGCCAGCAGCTTAGTTCGCGCTCCTAGCGCCGAGCAGTACTTC
>-|-|TRBJ1-6|TRBV27
CASSPLEGPLHF
TGTGCCAGCAGTCCGTTGGAGGGACCCCTCCACTTT
>many|-|TRBJ2-3|TRBV28
CASSPPGANTQYF
TGTGCCAGCAGTCCCCCCGGGGCCAATACGCAGTATTTT
>many|-|TRBJ2-5|TRBV13
CASRRGRETQYF
TGTGCCAGCAGAAGGGGACGGGAGACCCAGTACTTC
>many|-|TRBJ1-1|TRBV7-2
CASSLDWKGTEAFF
TGTGCCAGCAGCTTAGACTGGAAGGGCACTGAAGCTTTCTTT
>few|-|TRBJ2-4|TRBV27
CASTSKTGLAKNIQYF
TGTGCCAGCACCTCAAAAACCGGACTAGCCAAAAACATTCAGTACTTC
>many|TRBD2|TRBJ2-3|TRBV6-4
CASSDSSGGADTQYF
TGTGCCAGCAGTGACTCTAGCGGGGGGGCAGATACGCAGTATTTT